This T cell receptor beta chain was identified during a study of OX40 agonist ivuxolimab in advanced cancers. Study-level background: Patients received ivuxolimab, an agonistic anti-OX40 (CD134) antibody. Whole-study results and caveats: The CD4+ and CD8+ T cells in the blood had expanded clonally by week 6 at 0.1 to 3.0 mg/kg.

Autoimmune disease history or systemic immunosuppression excluded patients. Baseline, cycle 4 day 1, and cycle 7 day 1 were the blood sampling points. Notes on this clone: The antigen is not known.

Generated by immunoSEQ multiplex PCR, the TCRdb table keeps only in-frame clones and is missing some. The data show tens of thousands of clones, 70% to 85% seen once. This sequence was found in an adult with an advanced solid tumor such as melanoma, head and neck, liver or kidney cancer. The sequenced sample was CD4+ or CD8+ T cells sorted from blood, obtained in a trial of the OX40 agonist ivuxolimab.

This chain's CDR3 is CASSVGGRGPGDTQYF. The CDR3 DNA reads as TGTGCCAGCAGCGTAGGTGGCAGGGGGCCGGGAGATACGCAGTATTTT. The chain links TRBV9 to TRBJ2-3; 8 nucleotides line up with TRBD1. The V gene's germline CDR1 is SGDLS and CDR2 YYNGEE. The ends lost 0 bases at V and 5 bases at J; junction bases unmatched: 8. The CDR3 has 16 residues.